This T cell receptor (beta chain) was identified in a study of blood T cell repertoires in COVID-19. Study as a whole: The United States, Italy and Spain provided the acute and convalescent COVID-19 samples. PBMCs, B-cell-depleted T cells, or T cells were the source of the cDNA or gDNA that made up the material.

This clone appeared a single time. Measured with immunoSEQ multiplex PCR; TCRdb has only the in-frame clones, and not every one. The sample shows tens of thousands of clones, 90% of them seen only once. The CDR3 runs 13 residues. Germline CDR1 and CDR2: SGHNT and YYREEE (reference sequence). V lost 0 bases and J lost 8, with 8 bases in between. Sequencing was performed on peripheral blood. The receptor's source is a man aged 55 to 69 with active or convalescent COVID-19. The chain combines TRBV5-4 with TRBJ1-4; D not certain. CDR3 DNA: TGTGCCAGCAGCTTGGCAGGAACCGAAAAACTGTTTTTT. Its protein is CASSLAGTEKLFF.